The 4 T cell receptor beta chains given below trace back to one sample, sequenced in a study of blood T cell repertoires in COVID-19 (TCRdb year 2020). The library was made by the immunoSEQ multiplex PCR assay. In its TCRdb copy, this immuneACCESS table keeps in-frame sequences only and misses some clones. Where compared with another copy, unresolved V genes explain less than half of these, and the others have no known cause. The sample table contains 55,000 to 70,000 clones; only one count was recorded for around 81% of them. The ten top clones hold roughly 3.6% of the sample. Specimen: peripheral blood. Every receptor here comes from a woman older than 75 with acute or convalescent COVID-19.

The chain is built from TRBV27 and TRBJ1-2; D gene uncertain. CDR1 and CDR2 (germline): MNHEY, SMNVEV (reference sequence). The CDR3 has 13 residues. V was cut by 3 bases and J by 8 bases, with 13 bases left in between. The CDR3 DNA sequence: TGTGCCAGCAGTTTCCCGGGATCGAAAGGCTACACCTTC. Translating it yields CASSFPGSKGYTF.

The chain employs TRBV5-4 and TRBJ2-3; TRBD2 agrees at 11 bases. Germline values: CDR1 SGHNT, CDR2 YYREEE (reference sequence). Germline trimming cut 4 bases from V and 2 bases from J; bases unmatched to any gene: 6. The CDR3 loop spans 16 amino acids. The CDR3 DNA reads TGTGCCAGCAGCGCAGCGGGACTAGCGGACACAGATACGCAGTATTTT. It codes for CASSAAGLADTDTQYF.

This sequence joins TRBV7-9 and TRBJ2-5; a weak D match, TRBD1 (6 bases). Trimming left V 5 bases short and J 1 base short, with 17 bases between. The V gene's germline CDR1 is SEHNR and CDR2 FQNEAQ (reference sequence). The CDR3 has 16 amino acids. This chain's CDR3 is CASSLDRTRFQETQYF. The DNA of the CDR3 is TGTGCCAGCAGCCTCGACAGGACGCGTTTCCAAGAGACCCAGTACTTC.

The CDR3 DNA sequence: TGTGCCAGCCTATTCCGGGACAGGGGAAACACCATATATTTT. Translating gives CASLFRDRGNTIYF. The chain recombines TRBV5-3 with TRBJ1-3; 8 nucleotides agree with TRBD1. TRBV5-3 is placed among ORFs of uncertain function. CDR3 length equals 14 residues. V gave up 8 bases and J gave up 4 bases; unmatched junction bases: 8.